This TCR beta chain was sequenced during a study of OX40 agonist ivuxolimab in advanced cancers. The protocol was immunoSEQ multiplex PCR, while the TCRdb copy is restricted to in-frame clones and leaves out a portion. Of more than 45,000 clones listed, about 80% are singletons. The germline V and J ends were trimmed by 3 bases and 6 bases, with 16 bases remaining between them. The CDR3 has 15 amino acids. Germline V CDR1 and CDR2: SNHLY, FYNNEI. V and J are TRBV2 and TRBJ2-3; D is perhaps TRBD2 (6 bases). The sample here was CD4+ or CD8+ T cells sorted from blood, taken in a trial of the OX40 agonist ivuxolimab. This clonotype was obtained from an adult with an advanced solid tumor such as melanoma, head and neck, liver or kidney cancer. The CDR3 region is CASSERQPGRDTQYF. The CDR3 nucleotides read TGTGCCAGCAGTGAGAGACAGCCTGGGAGGGATACGCAGTATTTT.